The next 2 T cell receptor beta chains were all read from a single sample in a study of cytomegalovirus exposure and HLA in healthy donors. Use of 60 Vbeta and 13 Jbeta primers characterized the PCR. The repertoire was sequenced with immunoSEQ multiplex PCR; TCRdb's copy has only in-frame clones and lacks some. The sample yields around 140,000 clones, around 10% seen once. What was sequenced was PBMCs. The source of these receptors is a woman between 40 and 55 years old in good health and CMV-seropositive.

The chain employs TRBV29-1 and TRBJ2-3, with a possible D match to TRBD1 (6 bases). The CDR3 spans 13 residues. V was cut by 6 bases and J by 0 bases, with 10 bases left in between. Germline loops: CDR1 SQVTM, CDR2 ANQGSEA. CDR3 nucleotides: TGCAGCGTAAACAGGGATAGCACAGATACGCAGTATTTT. Protein sequence: CSVNRDSTDTQYF.

The genes are TRBV7-2 and TRBJ2-7; no firm D call. Germline CDR1 SGHTA, CDR2 FQGNSA. The length of the CDR3 is 11 residues. Trimming took 4 bases from V and 6 from J, leaving 7 bases between them. The CDR3 protein is CASSSLSEQYF. The CDR3 coding sequence is TGTGCCAGCAGCTCCCTAAGCGAGCAGTACTTC.